This T cell receptor beta chain was documented in a study of T cell responses to AZD1222 COVID-19 vaccine. Findings and caveats of the study: Repertoire sampling occurred only after the peak T cell response. Reportedly, nearly half the spike-specific TCRs target unmutated variant regions. Spike-wide coverage was observed for vaccine-associated CD4 TCRs, with dominant responses at 160-218 and 743-854. There were mostly white British donors and more females than males, and clonal diversity was possibly underestimated.

A note on this clone: Its specificity is unknown.

The method was immunoSEQ multiplex PCR; TCRdb's version includes in-frame clones alone and lacks a portion of them. Here the sample spans about 140,000 clones, over 90% being singletons. The source of this sequence is an adult in good health. The sample in question was peripheral blood, obtained on day 0 of MenACWY control vaccination.

CDR3 nucleotide sequence: TGTGCCAGCAGCCCCGGACAGGGGGCGGGATATGGCTACACCTTC. Translating it yields CASSPGQGAGYGYTF. The V and J genes are TRBV5-4 and TRBJ1-2, with 11 positions matching TRBD1. V lost 4 bases and J lost 5; bases outside the gene matches: 7. CDR1 is SGHNT, CDR2 YYREEE, per germline (reference sequence). CDR3 length: 15 amino acids.